The T cell receptor beta chain described here comes from a study of shared clonotypes between healthy human individuals (dated by TCRdb to between 2020 and 2021). Study-wide context: A couple of women and a few men aged 18 to 49 years were included in the cohort. Per donor, leukapheresis produced somewhere between about 0.94 and 9 billion PBMCs. Blood TCR repertoires of about 5 healthy adults were deeply sequenced to estimate repertoire size and the extent of clonotype sharing between individuals. Per donor, three plates each were used for CD4 naive and CD4 memory, two for CD8 naive, and one for CD8 memory. To increase sequencing depth and limit assay-specific biases, different laboratories used diverse techniques to prepare libraries and sequence TCR repertoires. Overall study results and their limits: Estimated clonotype richness was generally larger for naive than for memory subsets. Only blood was sampled, and tissue TCR repertoires likely differ from those in blood. When four donors were compared, the shared fraction of clonotypes was around 5% for naive CD4, approximately 3.5% for naive CD8, more than 2% for memory CD4, and 0.4% for memory CD8. Compared with non-shared clonotypes, the clonotypes found in all four sorted-subset donors had higher generation probabilities. Pairwise subsampling indicated that sequencing depth was expected to affect the degree of clonotype sharing among donors. Rarefaction of sorted-subset datasets indicated incomplete sequencing despite the large sequencing depth. The small number of donors limited the genetic and exposure-history diversity represented.

Taken from the germline V gene, the CDR1 and CDR2 loops are SGHAT and FQNNGV. The CDR3 goes from the cysteine to the phenylalanine over 15 residues. Only the CDR3 part of the read is kept: 45 bases, read in frame from the first base. V sheds 0 bases and J sheds 0 bases, leaving 5 bases between their ends. TCR CDR3 regions were amplified from genomic DNA by multiplex PCR using the deep immunoSEQ assay. For each cell subset, the extracted genomic DNA was distributed evenly across all wells of several immunoSEQ 96-well plates, and each plate served as one replicate. For sorted subsets, about 220 ng of genomic DNA, equivalent to roughly 33,000 T cell genomes, went into each replicate PCR. Purified libraries were quantified with a Qubit 3.0 fluorometer, sized on a Bioanalyzer 2100, and re-quantified with the KAPA Library Quantification kit. Every immunoSEQ 96-well plate was sequenced on a separate single-read 150-cycle Illumina NextSeq 550 flow cell. As for the original processing: Because the immunoSEQ output included only junctional sequences and no quality scores, the filtering could not be the same as the filtering used for full-length reads. Sequences were annotated with PyIR, a Python wrapper for IgBLAST v1.9, and V/J genes and CDR3 were assigned using IMGT germline references. Reads with weak V/J assignments (E-value above 1e-6), missing CDR3, stop codons, out-of-frame junctions, or ambiguous translated residues were removed. V3J clonotypes were defined by identical inferred V gene, J gene, and CDR3 amino acid sequence. The percentage overlap between two repertoires was calculated by dividing the number of shared unique clonotypes by the size of the smaller repertoire. Repertoire richness was assessed with RTK rarefaction, the Chao1 estimator, and Recon v2.1 estimates of unobserved clonotypes. Generation probabilities for all TCRbeta clonotypes obtained by the gDNA method from several donors were computed using OLGA. TCRdb limited this immuneACCESS table to in-frame rearrangements with V and J called. A share of clones is missing; checked studies link under half to unresolved V genes, and the rest is unexplained. Clone size and V and J calls were adopted from that table, with D and trimming inferred from the DNA. Here the sample has about 960,000 clones; less than 85% occur a single time. Over 1.3% of the sample rests with the top ten.

Healthy HIV-negative adults with no recently reported acute infections or vaccinations were included as donors. Every donor was a Caucasian adult residing in Nashville, Tennessee, USA. Magnetic negative selection was used to enrich CD4+ T cells, after which naive cells were positively selected on CD45RA and the negative fraction became the memory subset. Blood was collected by leukapheresis, and PBMCs were isolated by Ficoll-Histopaque density gradient centrifugation and then cryopreserved in liquid nitrogen vapor phase. Analytical flow cytometry was used to check the purity and quantity of each magnetically sorted T cell population. From each sorted fraction, genomic DNA was isolated and quantified by UV absorbance on a Nanodrop 2000c. Points on this clone: Its cognate antigen has yet to be identified. Base qualities are not provided; no much larger clone lies one nucleotide away.

The sample was memory CD4+ T cells sorted from blood. The cell subset or site label for this specimen denotes: CD45RA-negative fraction. The chain is assembled from TRBV11-2 and TRBJ1-4; a confident D gene designation cannot be given. The sequence derives from a man aged 18 to 30 in good health. The DNA reads TGTGCCAGCAGCTTAGACCGAACAACTAATGAAAAACTGTTTTTT. It specifies CASSLDRTTNEKLFF.